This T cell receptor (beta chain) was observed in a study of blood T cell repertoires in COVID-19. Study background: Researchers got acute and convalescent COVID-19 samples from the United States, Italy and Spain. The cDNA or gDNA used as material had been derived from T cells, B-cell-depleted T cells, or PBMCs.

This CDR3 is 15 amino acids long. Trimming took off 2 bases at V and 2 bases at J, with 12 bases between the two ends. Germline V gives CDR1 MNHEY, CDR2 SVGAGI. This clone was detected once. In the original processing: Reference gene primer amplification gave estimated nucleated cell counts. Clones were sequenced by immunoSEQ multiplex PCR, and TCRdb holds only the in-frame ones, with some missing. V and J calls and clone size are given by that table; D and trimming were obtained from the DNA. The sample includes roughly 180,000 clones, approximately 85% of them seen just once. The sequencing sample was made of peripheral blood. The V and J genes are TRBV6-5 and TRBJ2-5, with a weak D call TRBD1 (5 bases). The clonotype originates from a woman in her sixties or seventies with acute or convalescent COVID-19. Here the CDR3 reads CASSYRGITQETQYF. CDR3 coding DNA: TGTGCCAGCAGTTACAGGGGCATAACACAAGAGACCCAGTACTTC.